This T cell receptor beta chain was recorded in a study of blood T cell repertoires in COVID-19 (dated by TCRdb to 2020 to 2021). Background for the entire study: Collaborator samples came from the United States, Italy and Spain and covered acute and convalescent phases of COVID-19. The repertoires were released in a freely available public database intended as a resource for research on the immune response to SARS-CoV-2. Sample metadata almost always included a de-identified subject ID, COVID-19 status, age in years and sex. Where HLA class I and class II types were available, the types were taken from metadata supplied by the sample provider, not from assay-based typing. Samples came from the ongoing ImmuneRACE study (first 160 participants) plus 1,254 subjects from 6 global collaborators. The dataset comprised deeply sampled blood TCRbeta repertoires from subjects exposed to, actively infected with, or recovered from COVID-19. The prospective study material was composed of cDNA or gDNA derived from T cells, B-cell-depleted T cells, or PBMCs.

With respect to this clone: Which antigen it targets is not known. No much larger clone is present one base from it, and per-base qualities are unavailable.

Study-wide findings and limitations: The quantity of clinical and demographic metadata differed by source and by participant and was supplied without curation.

TCRbeta CDR3 regions were amplified from genomic DNA by means of the immunoSEQ Assay, a bias-controlled multiplex PCR. As for the authors' bioinformatics: Nucleated cell counts per sample were estimated from amplification of reference gene primers within the assay. To quantify the absolute abundance of each unique TCRbeta CDR3 rearrangement, sequence reads were collapsed and filtered. Productive Simpson clonality was computed per sample as the square root of Simpson's diversity index over productive rearrangements. TCRdb holds this immuneACCESS table with in-frame rearrangements only. Some clones are missing; in checked studies, unresolved V genes explain under half, and the rest has no known cause. V and J calls and clone size follow that table, whereas D and trimming were derived from the DNA. The sample records about 240,000 clones, about 91% of which are singletons. 2.6% of the sample belongs to the ten largest clones.

V lost 5 bases and J lost 3 bases, and the count of bases not matched to a germline gene is 13. As encoded in the germline V gene, CDR1 is SGHVS while CDR2 is FQNEAQ. The CDR3 spans 18 residues, from the cysteine through the phenylalanine. Only the CDR3 part of the read is kept: 54 bases, read in frame from the first base. In the prospective study, participants were 18 to 89 years old, resided in fewer than 25 geographic areas of the United States, and were enrolled through a virtual design. To assign participants to cohorts, the prospective study relied on clinical history that participants themselves reported in a screening survey and a study questionnaire. Each participant in the prospective study had whole blood, serum and a nasopharyngeal or oropharyngeal swab collected by mobile phlebotomists. Prospective study participants could optionally give additional blood draws and questionnaires over an approximately two-month period. Prospective study blood samples were shipped either frozen or at room temperature before DNA extraction.

Material: PBMCs or T cells enriched from blood (not recorded which). This clonotype was obtained from a woman in her thirties with acute COVID-19. The rearrangement combines TRBV7-8 with TRBJ1-2, with 12 central nucleotides matching TRBD1. The base sequence is TGTGCCAGCAGCGTAGGATGGGGACAGGGGGCGGGCGACTATGGCTACACCTTC. This gives the protein CASSVGWGQGAGDYGYTF.